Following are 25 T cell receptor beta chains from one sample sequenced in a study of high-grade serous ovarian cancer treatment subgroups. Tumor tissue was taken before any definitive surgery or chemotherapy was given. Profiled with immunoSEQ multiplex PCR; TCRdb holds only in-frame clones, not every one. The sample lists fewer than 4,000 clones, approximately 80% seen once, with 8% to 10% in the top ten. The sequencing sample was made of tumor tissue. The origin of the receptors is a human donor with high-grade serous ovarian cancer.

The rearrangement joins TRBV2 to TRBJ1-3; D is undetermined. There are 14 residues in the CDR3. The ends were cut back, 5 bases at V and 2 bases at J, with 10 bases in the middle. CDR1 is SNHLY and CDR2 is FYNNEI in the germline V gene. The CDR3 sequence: CASSPRGPGNTIYF. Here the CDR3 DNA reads TGTGCCAGCAGTCCTCGGGGTCCTGGAAACACCATATATTTT.

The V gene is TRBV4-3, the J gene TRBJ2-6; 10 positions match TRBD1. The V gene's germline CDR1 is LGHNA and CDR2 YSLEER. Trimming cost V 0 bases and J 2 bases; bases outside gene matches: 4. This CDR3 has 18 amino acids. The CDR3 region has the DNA TGCGCCAGCAGCCAAGAGGGGACAGGGGTCCCTGGGGCCAACGTCCTGACTTTC. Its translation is CASSQEGTGVPGANVLTF.

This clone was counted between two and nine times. The CDR3 DNA sequence: TGTGCCAGCAGCCAAGGGGCCCTGGATTACGAGCAGTACTTC. It specifies CASSQGALDYEQYF. V and J are TRBV14 and TRBJ2-7; D gene uncertain. V dropped 1 base and J dropped 4 bases, with 11 bases sitting between them. Germline assignment: CDR1 SGHDN and CDR2 FVKESK. The CDR3 has 14 amino acids.

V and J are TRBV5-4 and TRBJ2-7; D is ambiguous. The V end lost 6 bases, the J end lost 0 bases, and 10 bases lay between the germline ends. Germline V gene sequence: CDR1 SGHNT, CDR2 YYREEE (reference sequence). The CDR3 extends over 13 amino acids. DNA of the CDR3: TGTGCCAGCACCACCGAGGCCTCCTACGAGCAGTACTTC. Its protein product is CASTTEASYEQYF.

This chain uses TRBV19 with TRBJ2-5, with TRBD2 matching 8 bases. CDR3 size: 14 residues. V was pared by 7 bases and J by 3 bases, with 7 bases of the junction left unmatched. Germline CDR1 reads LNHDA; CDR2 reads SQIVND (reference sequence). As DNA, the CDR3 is TGTGCCAGTATCCTTAGCGGGGTTGAAGAGACCCAGTACTTC. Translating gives CASILSGVEETQYF.

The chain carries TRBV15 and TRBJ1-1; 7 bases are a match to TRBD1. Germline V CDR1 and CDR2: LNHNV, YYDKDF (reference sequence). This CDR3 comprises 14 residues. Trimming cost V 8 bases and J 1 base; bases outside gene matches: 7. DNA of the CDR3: TGTGCCACCGACACGGGACAGAAGAACACTGAAGCTTTCTTT. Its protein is CATDTGQKNTEAFF.

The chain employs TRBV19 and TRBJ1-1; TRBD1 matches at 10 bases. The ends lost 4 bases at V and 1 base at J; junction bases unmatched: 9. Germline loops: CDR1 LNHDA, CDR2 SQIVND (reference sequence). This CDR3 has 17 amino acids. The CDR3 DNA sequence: TGTGCCAGTAGTACCCACCGGGACAGGGGACCGAACACTGAAGCTTTCTTT. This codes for CASSTHRDRGPNTEAFF.

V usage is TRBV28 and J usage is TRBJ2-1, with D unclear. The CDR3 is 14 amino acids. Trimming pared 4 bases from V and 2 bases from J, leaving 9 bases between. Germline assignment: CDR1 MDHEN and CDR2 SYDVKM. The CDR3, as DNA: TGTGCCAGCAGTTGGACCCGGACCTACAATGAGCAGTTCTTC. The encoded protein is CASSWTRTYNEQFF.

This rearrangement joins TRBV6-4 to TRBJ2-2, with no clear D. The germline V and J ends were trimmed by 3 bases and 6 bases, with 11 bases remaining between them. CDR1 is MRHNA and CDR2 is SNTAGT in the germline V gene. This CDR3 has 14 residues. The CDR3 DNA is TGTGCCAGCAGTGAAAAAGAGTCCGCCGGGGAGCTGTTTTTT. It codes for CASSEKESAGELFF.

DNA for the CDR3: TGCGCCAGCACTACTCCGAATTTAGCGGGCACAGATACGCAGTATTTT. Amino acid sequence: CASTTPNLAGTDTQYF. The rearrangement uses TRBV5-1 and TRBJ2-3, with a tentative D call TRBD2 (6 bases). The V end was cut by 6 bases, the J end by 1 base, with 18 bases between. This CDR3 has 16 amino acids. The V gene's germline CDR1 is SGHRS and CDR2 YFSETQ.

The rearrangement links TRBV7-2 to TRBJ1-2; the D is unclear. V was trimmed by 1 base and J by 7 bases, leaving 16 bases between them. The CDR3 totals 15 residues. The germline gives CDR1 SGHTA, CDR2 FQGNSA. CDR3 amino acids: CASSLDALTSSGYTF. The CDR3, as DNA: TGTGCCAGCAGCTTAGACGCCCTTACCTCGAGTGGCTACACCTTC.

The CDR3 DNA reads as TGTGCCAGCAGCCCTCAACAGGGGGCATATTCACCCCTCCACTTT. It encodes CASSPQQGAYSPLHF. The rearrangement links TRBV7-2 to TRBJ1-6, with 9 bases matching TRBD1. The CDR3 has 15 residues. Germline V lookup: CDR1 SGHTA, CDR2 FQGNSA. After removal of 5 bases from V and 8 bases from J, the junction contained 7 bases not matched to a gene. Using reference TRBV7-2 and TRBJ1-6 for the parts outside the CDR3, the full variable domain is GAGVSQSPSNKVTEKGKDVELRCDPISGHTALYWYRQSLGQGLEFLIYFQGNSAPDKSGLPSDRFSAERTGGSVSTLTIQRTQQEDSAVYLCASSPQQGAYSPLHFGNGTRLTVT.

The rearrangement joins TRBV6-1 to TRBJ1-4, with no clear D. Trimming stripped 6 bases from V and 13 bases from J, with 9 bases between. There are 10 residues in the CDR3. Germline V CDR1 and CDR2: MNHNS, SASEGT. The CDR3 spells CASRDRGLFF. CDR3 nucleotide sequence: TGTGCCAGCAGGGACCGGGGACTGTTTTTT.

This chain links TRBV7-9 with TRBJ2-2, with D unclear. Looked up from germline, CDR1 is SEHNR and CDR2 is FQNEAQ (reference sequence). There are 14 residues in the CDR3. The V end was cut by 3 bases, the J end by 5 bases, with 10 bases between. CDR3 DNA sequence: TGTGCCAGCAGCTTGAGTAGGGATACCGGGGAGCTGTTTTTT. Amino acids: CASSLSRDTGELFF.

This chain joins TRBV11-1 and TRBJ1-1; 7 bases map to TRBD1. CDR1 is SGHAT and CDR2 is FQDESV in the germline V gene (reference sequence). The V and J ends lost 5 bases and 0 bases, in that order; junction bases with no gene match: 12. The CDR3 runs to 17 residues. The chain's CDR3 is CASSPRVPRGVNTEAFF. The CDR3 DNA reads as TGTGCCAGCAGCCCAAGGGTACCCAGGGGGGTGAACACTGAAGCTTTCTTT.

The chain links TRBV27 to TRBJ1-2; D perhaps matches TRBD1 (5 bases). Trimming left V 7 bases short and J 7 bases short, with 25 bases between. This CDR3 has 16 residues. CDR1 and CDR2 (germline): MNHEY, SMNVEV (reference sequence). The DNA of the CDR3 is TGTGCCAGCACTCGCCAGGGCTTGGGTGATTGGGGTGGCTACACCTTC. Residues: CASTRQGLGDWGGYTF.

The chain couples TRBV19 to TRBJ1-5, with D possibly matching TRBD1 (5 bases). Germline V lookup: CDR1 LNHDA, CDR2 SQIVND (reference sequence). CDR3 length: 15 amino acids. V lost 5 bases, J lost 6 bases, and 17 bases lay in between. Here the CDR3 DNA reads TGTGCCAGTAGTTGGTCCGGGGGTGGTAGTCAGCCCCAGCATTTT. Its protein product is CASSWSGGGSQPQHF.

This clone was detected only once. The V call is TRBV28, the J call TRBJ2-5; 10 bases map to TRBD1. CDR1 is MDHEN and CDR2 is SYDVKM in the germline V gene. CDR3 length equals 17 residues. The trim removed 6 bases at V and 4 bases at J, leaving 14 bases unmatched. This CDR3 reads CASRRNEGTGVRETQYF. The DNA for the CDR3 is TGTGCCAGCAGGCGTAACGAAGGGACAGGGGTAAGAGAGACCCAGTACTTC.

Here the CDR3 reads CASKTGARPETQYF. The DNA of the CDR3 is TGTGCCAGCAAAACCGGGGCTCGGCCGGAGACCCAGTACTTC. The chain has TRBV6-1 and TRBJ2-5; the D call may be TRBD1 or TRBD2 (5 bases each). Germline CDR1 is MNHNS and CDR2 is SASEGT. The CDR3 consists of 14 residues. Between the trimmed V and J ends, which lost 7 bases and 5 bases, there was a span of 17 bases.

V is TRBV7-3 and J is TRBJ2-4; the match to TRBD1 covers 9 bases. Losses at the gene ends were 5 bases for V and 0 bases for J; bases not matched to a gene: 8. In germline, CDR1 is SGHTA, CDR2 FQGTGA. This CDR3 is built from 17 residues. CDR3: CASSPSDRGLAKNIQYF. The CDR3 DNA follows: TGTGCCAGCAGCCCCTCGGACAGGGGCTTAGCCAAAAACATTCAGTACTTC.

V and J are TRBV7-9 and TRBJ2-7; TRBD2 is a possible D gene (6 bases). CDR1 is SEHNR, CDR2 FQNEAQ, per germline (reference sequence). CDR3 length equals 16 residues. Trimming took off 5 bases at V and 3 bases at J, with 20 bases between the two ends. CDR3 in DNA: TGTGCCAGCAGCCCCGGGGGTGAGACAAGCGTCTACGAGCAGTACTTC. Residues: CASSPGGETSVYEQYF.

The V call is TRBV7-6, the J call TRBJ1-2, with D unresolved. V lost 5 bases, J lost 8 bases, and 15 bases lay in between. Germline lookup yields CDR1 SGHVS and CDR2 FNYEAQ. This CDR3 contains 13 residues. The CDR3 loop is CASSREVGEGYTF. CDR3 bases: TGTGCCAGCAGCCGGGAAGTTGGGGAGGGCTACACCTTC.

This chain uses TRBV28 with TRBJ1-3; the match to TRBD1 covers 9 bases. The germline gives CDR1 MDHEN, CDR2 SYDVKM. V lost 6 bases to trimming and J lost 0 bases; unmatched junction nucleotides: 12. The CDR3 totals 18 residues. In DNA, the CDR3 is TGTGCCAGCAGCCTATCCGGGGGACAGGGCCCCTCTGGAAACACCATATATTTT. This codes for CASSLSGGQGPSGNTIYF.

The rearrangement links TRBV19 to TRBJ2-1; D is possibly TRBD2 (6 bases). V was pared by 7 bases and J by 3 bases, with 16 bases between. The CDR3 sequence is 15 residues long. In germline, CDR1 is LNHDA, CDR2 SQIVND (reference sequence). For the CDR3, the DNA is TGTGCCAGTAAGTCGAAGACGGGGGACTACAATGAGCAGTTCTTC. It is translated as CASKSKTGDYNEQFF.

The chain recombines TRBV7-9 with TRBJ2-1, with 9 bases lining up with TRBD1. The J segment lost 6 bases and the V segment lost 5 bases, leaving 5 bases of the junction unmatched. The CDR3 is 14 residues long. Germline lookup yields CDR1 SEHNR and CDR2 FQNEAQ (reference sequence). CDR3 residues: CASSAQGAGNEQFF. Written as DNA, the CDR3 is TGTGCCAGCAGCGCACAGGGGGCGGGCAATGAGCAGTTCTTC.